The rows below give T cell receptor beta chains drawn from one sample of a study of CD8 T cells in Susac syndrome. TCRdb independently ran MiXCR on the immunoSEQ multiplex PCR reads; one entry per CDR3 protein. The repertoire has 160,000 or so distinct CDR3 sequences, around 96% of them found once; the top ten carry less than 0.2%. Sequencing used CD8+ T cells from PBMCs. All receptors come from a human donor with multiple sclerosis. Each CDR3 is given with its conserved first and last residue. A D gene is named only where the DNA matches it firmly. Clone size is stated in some rows and not others, as once, few, many or a class when expanded.

CDR3nt,CDR3aa,j_gene,v_gene,d_gene,abundance
TGTGCCAGCAGTTTATCATCCAGGGCCCATGAGCAGTTCTTC,CASSLSSRAHEQFF,TRBJ2-1,TRBV27,NA,NA
TGCAGCGTTGTACCGCCCGGGGACGACTATGGCTACACCTTC,CSVVPPGDDYGYTF,TRBJ1-2,TRBV29-1,NA,NA
TGTGCCAGCAGTCGAGGACAGTTATACGAGCAGTACTTC,CASSRGQLYEQYF,TRBJ2-7,TRBV27,NA,NA
TGTGCCAGCAGTCCCCTTAATTCACCCCTCCACTTT,CASSPLNSPLHF,TRBJ1-6,TRBV27,NA,NA
TGTGCCAGTAGTAAAGCCGCGGGTGGTCAGCCCCAGCATTTT,CASSKAAGGQPQHF,TRBJ1-5,TRBV19,NA,NA
TGTGCCAGCAGTTACAAGACGGGGGGGCCAGGGAGGACAGATACGCAGTATTTT,CASSYKTGGPGRTDTQYF,TRBJ2-3,TRBV27,TRBD2,NA
TGCAGTGCTAGAGATATACAGGGGGCCTACGAGCAGTACTTC,CSARDIQGAYEQYF,TRBJ2-7,TRBV20-1,TRBD1,NA
TGCGCCAGCAGCTCTAGCGGGAACACCTACGAGCAGTACTTC,CASSSSGNTYEQYF,TRBJ2-7,TRBV5-1,TRBD2,few
TGTGCCAGCAGCTCAGTGGGGGGACTCCAAGAGACCCAGTACTTC,CASSSVGGLQETQYF,TRBJ2-5,TRBV7-2,NA,once
TGTGCCAGCAGCAGACAAACAGGGGGGTATGGCTACACCTTC,CASSRQTGGYGYTF,TRBJ1-2,TRBV7-9,TRBD1,NA
TGTGCCAGCAGCCCTCCTACAGGGGGCGAGCAAGAGACCCAGTACTTC,CASSPPTGGEQETQYF,TRBJ2-5,TRBV7-9,TRBD1,NA
TGCGCCAGCAGCTCCCGGGACAGGGGGCTTTTGAACACTGAAGCTTTCTTT,CASSSRDRGLLNTEAFF,TRBJ1-1,TRBV5-1,TRBD1,NA
TGTGCCTGGAGTGTTAAAAGATATGAAGCTTTCTTT,CAWSVKRYEAFF,TRBJ1-1,TRBV30,NA,NA
TGTGCCGCCGACAGGGCGTTAGGCTATGGCTACACCTTC,CAADRALGYGYTF,TRBJ1-2,TRBV30,TRBD1,NA
TGTGCCAGCAGCCCAGGGGAGTATGAGCAGTTCTTC,CASSPGEYEQFF,TRBJ2-1,TRBV7-9,NA,NA
TGTGCCAGCAGCCAGCGGGAGAGTACAATGAGGCTATACAATGAGCAGTTCTTC,CASSQRESTMRLYNEQFF,TRBJ2-1,TRBV4-2,TRBD2,NA
TGTGCCAGCAGCCCGAGGGGTTCCTACAATGAGCAGTTCTTC,CASSPRGSYNEQFF,TRBJ2-1,TRBV27,NA,NA
TGTGCCAGCAGCATACCCAGGGGGCCGGAGACCCAGTACTTC,CASSIPRGPETQYF,TRBJ2-5,TRBV7-9,TRBD1,NA
TGTGCCAGCAGCTTAGGTCTCTATTCACCCCTCCACTTT,CASSLGLYSPLHF,TRBJ1-6,TRBV13,NA,few
TGCGCCAGCAGCCAAGATGGAGGGTCCCTCCACTTT,CASSQDGGSLHF,TRBJ1-6,TRBV4-1,NA,NA
TGTGCCAGCAGCTTAGTTGGAGGGCCGGTCGAGCAGTACTTC,CASSLVGGPVEQYF,TRBJ2-7,TRBV7-8,NA,NA
TGTGCCAGCAGCCAGGCGGGGGGCTATGGCTACACCTTC,CASSQAGGYGYTF,TRBJ1-2,TRBV14,NA,NA
TGTGCCAGCAGGGGGACCGCCCGCTCTGGGGCCAACGTCCTGACTTTC,CASRGTARSGANVLTF,TRBJ2-6,TRBV7-9,NA,few
TGTGCCAGCAGCCCCCCTTTGAGCGACACGCAGTATTTT,CASSPPLSDTQYF,TRBJ2-3,TRBV6-5,NA,NA